Described below is a single TCR beta chain sequence and its context. No antigen is known for it. Base qualities are not at hand, and no much larger clone is one base apart. TCRbeta CDR3 regions were amplified from genomic DNA using the immunoSEQ Assay, a bias-controlled multiplex PCR. The published analysis was carried out like this. The number of nucleated cells in each sample was estimated from the amplification of reference gene primers within the assay. To quantify the absolute abundance of each unique TCRbeta CDR3 rearrangement, sequence reads were collapsed and filtered. For each sample, productive Simpson clonality was calculated by taking the square root of Simpson's diversity index across productive rearrangements. This immuneACCESS table, as held by TCRdb, lists in-frame sequences with V and J called but not all clones. Of the missing ones, under half trace to an unresolved V gene in checked studies; the others have no known cause. The DNA was the basis for D and trimming; V, J and clone size are from that table. This sample lists some 100,000 clones; 81% were detected once. The leading ten clones occupy roughly 4.4% of the sample.

In the germline V gene, CDR1 corresponds to SGHNT and CDR2 to YENEEA. V loses 2 bases of germline sequence and J loses 3 bases, and the interval between the two ends is 12 bases. The CDR3 sequence holds 15 residues, the cysteine and phenylalanine included. Of all the DNA, just the CDR3 is kept, 45 bases in frame from base 1. This entry is derived from a study of blood T cell repertoires in COVID-19 (dated by TCRdb to the early 2020s). Some background on the complete study: The collaborator samples originated in the United States, Italy and Spain and spanned the acute and convalescent phases of COVID-19. The prospective study material was composed of cDNA or gDNA derived from T cells, B-cell-depleted T cells, or PBMCs. Subjects who had been exposed to COVID-19, were actively infected with it, or had recovered from it provided the deeply sampled blood TCRbeta repertoires that made up the dataset. The repertoires were made available in a free public database intended to serve as a resource for research on the immune response to SARS-CoV-2. Samples were obtained from the ongoing ImmuneRACE study (first 160 participants) and from roughly 1,300 subjects provided by 6 global collaborators. A de-identified subject ID, COVID-19 status, age in years and sex were almost always included in the sample metadata. Where available, HLA class I and class II types were taken from metadata supplied by the sample provider and were not determined by assay-based typing. The study at large found these results: How much clinical and demographic metadata was included differed by source and by participant, and the metadata was provided uncurated.

The collaborating institutions used their own protocols to collect whole blood in K2EDTA tubes. Collaborator samples were shipped for TCRbeta analysis as frozen whole blood, isolated PBMCs, or DNA extracted from either sample type. Sequencing was performed on peripheral blood. The TCR was taken from a man aged 55 to 70 with acute or convalescent COVID-19. The rearrangement combines TRBV11-3 with TRBJ2-3; a tentative D match to TRBD1 spans 5 bases. The sequenced DNA is TGTGCCAGCAGCTTAAGTCGCCAGGGAACAGATACGCAGTATTTT. Its translation is CASSLSRQGTDTQYF.